This TCR beta chain was captured in a study of cytomegalovirus exposure and HLA in healthy donors. Study background: It was reported in a later analysis that the same platform had been used for the approximately 110 validation repertoires as for the 666 first-cohort repertoires.

Study-level points and caveats: Researchers counted approximately 160 TCR beta chains as cytomegalovirus-associated. Reports described diagnosis of cytomegalovirus status by the classifier as highly specific and sensitive.

About this clone itself: Its antigen is not identified.

Clones were sequenced by immunoSEQ multiplex PCR, and TCRdb holds only the in-frame ones, with some missing. The sample includes 250,000 to 350,000 clones, roughly 87% of them seen just once. The V and J ends lost 10 bases and 8 bases respectively, with 18 bases between them. The CDR3 extends over 13 amino acids. CDR1 MGHDK and CDR2 SYGVNS come from the germline V gene. While the first cohort had 600 to 750 subjects, the donors belonged to the separate validation cohort of about 110 subjects. The sample was PBMCs. The receptor was derived from a woman under 40 in good health and CMV-seropositive. The J gene is TRBJ2-1, the V gene TRBV25-1, with a weak D call TRBD1 (5 bases). As DNA, the CDR3 is TGTGCCACCCTAGGGGTAGGTCGCGATGAGCAGTTCTTC. It yields the protein CATLGVGRDEQFF.